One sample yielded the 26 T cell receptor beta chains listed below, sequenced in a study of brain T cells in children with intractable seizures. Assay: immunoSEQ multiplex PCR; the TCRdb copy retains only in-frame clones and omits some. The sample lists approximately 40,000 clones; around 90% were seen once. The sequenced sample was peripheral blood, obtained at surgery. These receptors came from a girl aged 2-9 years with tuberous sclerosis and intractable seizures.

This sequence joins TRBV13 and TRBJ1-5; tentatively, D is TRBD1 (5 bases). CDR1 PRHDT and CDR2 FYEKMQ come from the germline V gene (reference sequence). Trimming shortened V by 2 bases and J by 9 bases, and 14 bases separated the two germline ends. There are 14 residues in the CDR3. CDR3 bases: TGTGCCAGCAGCTTACGAGGCTCGGGGGGGCCCCAGCATTTT. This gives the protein CASSLRGSGGPQHF.

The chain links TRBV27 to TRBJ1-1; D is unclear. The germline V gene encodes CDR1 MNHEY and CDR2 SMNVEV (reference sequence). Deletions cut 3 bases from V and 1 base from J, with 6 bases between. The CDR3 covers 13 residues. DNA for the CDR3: TGTGCCAGCAGTTTGGGGAAGAACACTGAAGCTTTCTTT. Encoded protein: CASSLGKNTEAFF.

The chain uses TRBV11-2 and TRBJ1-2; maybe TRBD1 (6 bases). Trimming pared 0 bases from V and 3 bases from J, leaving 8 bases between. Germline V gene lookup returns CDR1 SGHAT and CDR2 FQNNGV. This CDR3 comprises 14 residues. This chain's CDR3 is CASSLEGQYYGYTF. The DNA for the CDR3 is TGTGCCAGCAGCTTAGAAGGACAGTACTATGGCTACACCTTC. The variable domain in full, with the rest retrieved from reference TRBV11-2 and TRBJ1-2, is EAGVAQSPRYKIIEKRQSVAFWCNPISGHATLYWYQQILGQGPKLLIQFQNNGVVDDSQLPKDRFSAERLKGVDSTLKIQPAKLEDSAVYLCASSLEGQYYGYTFGSGTRLTVV.

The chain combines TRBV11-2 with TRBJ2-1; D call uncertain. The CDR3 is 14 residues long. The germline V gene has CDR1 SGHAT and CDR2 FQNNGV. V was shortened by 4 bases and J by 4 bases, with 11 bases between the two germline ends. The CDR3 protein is CASSSVFLYNEQFF. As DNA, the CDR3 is TGTGCCAGCAGCTCAGTCTTTTTATACAATGAGCAGTTCTTC.

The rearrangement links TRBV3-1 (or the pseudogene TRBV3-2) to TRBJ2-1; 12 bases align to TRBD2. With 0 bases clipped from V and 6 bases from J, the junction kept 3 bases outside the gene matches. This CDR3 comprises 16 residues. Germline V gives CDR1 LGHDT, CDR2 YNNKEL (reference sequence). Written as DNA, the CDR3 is TGTGCCAGCAGCCAAGAACTAGCGGGGGGATCCAATGAGCAGTTCTTC. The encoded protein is CASSQELAGGSNEQFF.

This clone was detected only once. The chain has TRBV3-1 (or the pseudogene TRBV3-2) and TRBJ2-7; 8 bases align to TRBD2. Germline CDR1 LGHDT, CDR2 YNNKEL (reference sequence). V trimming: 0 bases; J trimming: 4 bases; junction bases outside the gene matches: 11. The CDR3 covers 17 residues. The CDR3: CASSQDIGTGGRYEQYF. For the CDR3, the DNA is TGTGCCAGCAGCCAAGATATTGGAACGGGGGGGCGGTACGAGCAGTACTTC.

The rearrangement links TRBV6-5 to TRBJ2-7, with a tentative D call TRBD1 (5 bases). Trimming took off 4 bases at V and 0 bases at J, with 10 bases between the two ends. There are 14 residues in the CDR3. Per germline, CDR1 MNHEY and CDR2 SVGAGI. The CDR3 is CASSLGQGSYEQYF. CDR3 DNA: TGTGCCAGCAGTTTAGGTCAGGGCTCCTACGAGCAGTACTTC.

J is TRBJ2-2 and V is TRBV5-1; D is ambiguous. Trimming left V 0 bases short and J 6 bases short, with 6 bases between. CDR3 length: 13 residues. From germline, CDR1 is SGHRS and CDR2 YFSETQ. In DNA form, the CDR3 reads TGCGCCAGCAGCTTGGCGTATCCCGGGGAGCTGTTTTTT. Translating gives CASSLAYPGELFF.

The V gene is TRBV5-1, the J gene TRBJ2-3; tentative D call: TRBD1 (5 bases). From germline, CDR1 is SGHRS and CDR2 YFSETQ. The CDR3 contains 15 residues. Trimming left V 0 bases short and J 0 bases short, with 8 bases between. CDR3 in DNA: TGCGCCAGCAGCTTGGGGGGCAAGAGCACAGATACGCAGTATTTT. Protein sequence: CASSLGGKSTDTQYF. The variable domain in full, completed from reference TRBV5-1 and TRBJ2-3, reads KAGVTQTPRYLIKTRGQQVTLSCSPISGHRSVSWYQQTPGQGLQFLFEYFSETQRNKGNFPGRFSGRQFSNSRSEMNVSTLELGDSALYLCASSLGGKSTDTQYFGPGTRLTVL.

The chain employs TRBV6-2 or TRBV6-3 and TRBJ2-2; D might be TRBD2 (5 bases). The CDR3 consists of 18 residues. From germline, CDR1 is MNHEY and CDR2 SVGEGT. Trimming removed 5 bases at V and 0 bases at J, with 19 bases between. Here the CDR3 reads CASSDPRKRLANTGELFF. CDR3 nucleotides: TGTGCCAGCAGTGACCCCCGTAAGCGGCTCGCGAACACCGGGGAGCTGTTTTTT.

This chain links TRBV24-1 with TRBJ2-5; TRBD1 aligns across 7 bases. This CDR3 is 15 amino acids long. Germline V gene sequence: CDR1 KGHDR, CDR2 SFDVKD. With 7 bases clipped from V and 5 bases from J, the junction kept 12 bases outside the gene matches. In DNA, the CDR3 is TGTGCCACCAGCGCTCTAGACAGGGCGGGTGAGACCCAGTACTTC. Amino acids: CATSALDRAGETQYF.

The CDR3 DNA follows: TGTGCCAGCTGGGGGGACAGACTTCAAGAGACCCAGTACTTC. Protein: CASWGDRLQETQYF. The chain links TRBV28 to TRBJ2-5; D perhaps matches TRBD1 (7 bases). Germline lookup yields CDR1 MDHEN and CDR2 SYDVKM. This CDR3 is 14 amino acids long. The ends were cut back, 8 bases at V and 2 bases at J, with 15 bases in the middle.

The DNA of the CDR3 is TGTGCCAGCAGCCTTAGCGGGGGAAATACCTACGAGCAGTACTTC. It encodes CASSLSGGNTYEQYF. This chain links TRBV27 with TRBJ2-7; 9 bases are shared with TRBD2. Germline-derived CDR1 and CDR2 are MNHEY and SMNVEV (reference sequence). This CDR3 comprises 15 residues. V trimming: 6 bases; J trimming: 2 bases; junction bases outside the gene matches: 8.

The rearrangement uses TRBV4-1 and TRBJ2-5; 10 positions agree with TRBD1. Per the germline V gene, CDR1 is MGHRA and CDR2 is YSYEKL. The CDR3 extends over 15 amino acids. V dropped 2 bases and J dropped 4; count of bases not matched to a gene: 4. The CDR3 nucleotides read TGCGCCAGCAGCCAACCGGGACAGGGGTTAGAGACCCAGTACTTC. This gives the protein CASSQPGQGLETQYF.

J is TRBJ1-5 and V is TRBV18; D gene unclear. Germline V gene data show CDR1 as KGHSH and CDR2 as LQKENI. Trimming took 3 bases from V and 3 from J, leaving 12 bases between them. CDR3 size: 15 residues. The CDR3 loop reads CASSPLQRDNQPQHF. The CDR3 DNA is TGTGCCAGCTCACCCCTCCAACGGGACAATCAGCCCCAGCATTTT. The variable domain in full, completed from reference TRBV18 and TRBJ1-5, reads NAGVMQNPRHLVRRRGQEARLRCSPMKGHSHVYWYRQLPEEGLKFMVYLQKENIIDESGMPKERFSAEFPKEGPSILRIQQVVRGDSAAYFCASSPLQRDNQPQHFGDGTRLSIL.

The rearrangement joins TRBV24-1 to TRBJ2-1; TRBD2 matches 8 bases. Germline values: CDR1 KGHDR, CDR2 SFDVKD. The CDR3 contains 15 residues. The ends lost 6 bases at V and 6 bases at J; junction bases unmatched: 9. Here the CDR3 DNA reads TGTGCCACCAGTCTCCGCGGGGGGCCTATCAATGAGCAGTTCTTC. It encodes CATSLRGGPINEQFF.

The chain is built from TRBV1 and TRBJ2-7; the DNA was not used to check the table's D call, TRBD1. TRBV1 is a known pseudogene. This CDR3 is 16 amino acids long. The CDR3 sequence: CTSSHIPPGQGYEQYF. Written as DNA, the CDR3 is TGCACCAGCAGCCATATTCCACCGGGACAGGGCTACGAGCAGTACTTC.

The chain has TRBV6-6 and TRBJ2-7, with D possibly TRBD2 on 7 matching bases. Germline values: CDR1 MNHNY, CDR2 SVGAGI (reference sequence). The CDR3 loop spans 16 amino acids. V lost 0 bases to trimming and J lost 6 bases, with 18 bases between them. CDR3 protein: CASSYSSKQGGSEQYF. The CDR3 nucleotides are TGTGCCAGCAGTTACTCGAGTAAACAGGGAGGGAGCGAGCAGTACTTC.

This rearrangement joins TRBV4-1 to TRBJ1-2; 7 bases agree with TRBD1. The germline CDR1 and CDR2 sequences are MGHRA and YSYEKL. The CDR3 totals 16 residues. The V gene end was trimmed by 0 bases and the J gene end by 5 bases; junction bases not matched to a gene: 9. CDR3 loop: CASSQDPQGVFYGYTF. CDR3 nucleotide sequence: TGCGCCAGCAGCCAAGATCCTCAGGGGGTCTTTTATGGCTACACCTTC.

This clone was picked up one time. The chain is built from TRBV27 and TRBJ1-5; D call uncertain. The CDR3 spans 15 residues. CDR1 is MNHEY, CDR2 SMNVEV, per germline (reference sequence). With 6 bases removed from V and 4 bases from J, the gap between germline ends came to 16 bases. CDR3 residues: CASRLSGGENQPQHF. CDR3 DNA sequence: TGTGCCAGCAGGTTAAGTGGAGGAGAGAATCAGCCCCAGCATTTT.

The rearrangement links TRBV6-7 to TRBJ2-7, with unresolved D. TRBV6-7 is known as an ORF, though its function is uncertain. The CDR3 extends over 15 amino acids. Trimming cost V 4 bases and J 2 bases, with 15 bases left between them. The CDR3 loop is CASSLDGLPPYEQYV. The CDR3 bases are TGTGCCAGCAGTTTAGACGGATTGCCGCCCTACGAGCAGTACGTC.

The CDR3 here is CASSVSGGRRDTQYF. The DNA for the CDR3 is TGTGCCAGCAGTGTAAGCGGGGGGAGGAGAGATACGCAGTATTTT. V is TRBV6-4 and J is TRBJ2-3; 9 nucleotides match TRBD2. Trimming at V came to 4 bases and at J to 5 bases, leaving 7 bases not matched to a gene. The CDR3 contains 15 residues. CDR1 and CDR2 from the germline V gene are MRHNA and SNTAGT.

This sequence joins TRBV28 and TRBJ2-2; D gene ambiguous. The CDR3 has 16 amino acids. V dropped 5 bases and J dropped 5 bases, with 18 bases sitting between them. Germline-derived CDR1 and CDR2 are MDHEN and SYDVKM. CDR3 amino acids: CASSPQALAFTGELFF. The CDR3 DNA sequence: TGTGCCAGCAGTCCCCAGGCTTTAGCCTTTACCGGGGAGCTGTTTTTT.

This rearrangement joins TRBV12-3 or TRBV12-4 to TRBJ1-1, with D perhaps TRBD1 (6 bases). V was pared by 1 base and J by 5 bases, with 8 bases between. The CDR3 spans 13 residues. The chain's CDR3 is CASSLVQGTEAFF. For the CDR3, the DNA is TGTGCCAGCAGTTTAGTACAGGGAACTGAAGCTTTCTTT.

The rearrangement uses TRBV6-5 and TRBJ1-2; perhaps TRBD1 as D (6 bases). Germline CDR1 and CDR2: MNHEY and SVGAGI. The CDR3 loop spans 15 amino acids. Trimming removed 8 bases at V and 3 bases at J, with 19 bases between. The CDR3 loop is CASRIAGRGDYGYTF. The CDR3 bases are TGTGCCAGCCGGATTGCGGGCAGGGGAGACTATGGCTACACCTTC.

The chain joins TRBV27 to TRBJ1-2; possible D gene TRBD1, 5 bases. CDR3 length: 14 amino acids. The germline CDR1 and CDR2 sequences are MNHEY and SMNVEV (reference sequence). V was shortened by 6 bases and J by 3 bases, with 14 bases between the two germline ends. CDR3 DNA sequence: TGTGCCAGCAGATGGTTAGGGGCGGACTATGGCTACACCTTC. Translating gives CASRWLGADYGYTF.